This is a list of T cell receptor beta chains from one sample in a study of cytomegalovirus exposure and HLA in healthy donors. Profiling relied on immunoSEQ multiplex PCR, and the TCRdb table lists in-frame clones only, not all of them. This sample's table has around 77,000 clones. Source material: PBMCs. These receptors were taken from a man aged 50 or older in good health and CMV-seropositive. CDR3s include the opening cysteine and the closing phenylalanine or tryptophan. The D gene is left open where the match is weak.

d_gene,j_gene,v_gene,CDR3aa,CDR3nt
NA,TRBJ1-2,TRBV5-1,CASSPALDRDGYTF,TGCGCCAGCAGCCCGGCATTAGACAGAGATGGCTACACCTTC
NA,TRBJ2-5,TRBV28,CASSFQGETQYF,TGTGCCAGCAGTTTCCAGGGGGAGACCCAGTACTTC
NA,TRBJ1-1,TRBV19,CASRTEIMNTEAFF,TGTGCCTCCCGGACAGAAATAATGAACACTGAAGCTTTCTTT
TRBD2,TRBJ2-1,TRBV9,CASSVEGGLAGYNEQFF,TGTGCCAGCAGCGTAGAGGGGGGACTAGCGGGATACAATGAGCAGTTCTTC
NA,TRBJ1-1,TRBV20-1,CSARWSSEAFF,TGCAGTGCTAGGTGGAGCTCTGAAGCTTTCTTT
TRBD1,TRBJ1-5,TRBV28,CAHGTGPHQPQHF,TGTGCCCACGGGACAGGGCCTCATCAGCCCCAGCATTTT
NA,TRBJ1-1,TRBV19,CASSPIRAEAFF,TGTGCCAGTAGTCCTATCCGGGCTGAAGCTTTCTTT
NA,TRBJ1-2,TRBV6-5,CASRPPGNPANGYTF,TGTGCCTCCCGACCACCGGGAAACCCGGCGAATGGCTACACCTTC
NA,TRBJ2-1,TRBV19,CASSIMGAGVNEQFF,TGTGCCAGTAGTATTATGGGGGCGGGAGTGAATGAGCAGTTCTTC
NA,TRBJ1-1,TRBV6-1,CASSFWGTGGTEAFF,TGTGCCAGCAGTTTCTGGGGGACTGGTGGGACTGAAGCTTTCTTT
TRBD1,TRBJ1-5,TRBV19,CASSIERGPDSNQPQHF,TGTGCCAGTAGTATAGAAAGGGGGCCCGATAGCAATCAGCCCCAGCATTTT
TRBD1,TRBJ1-5,TRBV19,CASSPSRDRAWIQPQHF,TGTGCCAGTAGTCCTAGCCGGGACAGGGCTTGGATTCAGCCCCAGCATTTT
TRBD1,TRBJ1-2,TRBV7-9,CASSSTGSGGYTF,TGTGCCAGCAGCTCGACAGGGTCGGGGGGCTACACCTTC
TRBD1,TRBJ2-7,TRBV28,CASSSLVGQGRYEQYF,TGTGCCAGCAGTTCCCTTGTGGGACAGGGCCGTTACGAGCAGTACTTC
TRBD1,TRBJ1-2,TRBV9,CASNRDRDSSHYGYTF,TGTGCCAGCAACCGCGACCGGGACAGCTCTCACTATGGCTACACCTTC
TRBD1,TRBJ2-7,TRBV2,CASSDSTGGEYEQYF,TGTGCCAGCAGTGACTCGACAGGGGGCGAGTACGAGCAGTACTTC
TRBD2,TRBJ2-3,TRBV6-6,CASSGGLRDTQYF,TGTGCCAGTAGCGGGGGCCTCCGTGATACGCAGTATTTT
TRBD1,TRBJ1-2,TRBV4-1,CASSQPGQGSPNGYTF,TGCGCCAGCAGCCAACCCGGACAGGGATCCCCAAATGGCTACACCTTC
TRBD1,TRBJ2-3,TRBV19,CASSSTGVTDTQYF,TGTGCCAGTAGTTCCACAGGGGTCACAGATACGCAGTATTTT
TRBD2,TRBJ2-3,TRBV5-4,CASSLGRAGGPDTQYF,TGTGCCAGCAGCTTGGGTCGAGCGGGAGGGCCGGATACGCAGTATTTT
NA,TRBJ1-1,TRBV7-8,CASRDDRRQNTEAFF,TGTGCCAGCAGAGACGACCGTCGACAGAACACTGAAGCTTTCTTT
TRBD1,TRBJ1-6,TRBV5-1,CASSLMGQGRNSPLHF,TGCGCCAGCAGCTTGATGGGACAGGGAAGGAATTCACCCCTCCACTTT
TRBD2,TRBJ2-3,TRBV6-1,CASSEIAGSTDTQYF,TGTGCCAGCAGTGAAATAGCGGGGAGCACAGATACGCAGTATTTT
TRBD1,TRBJ1-1,TRBV19,CARPRQGNTEAFF,TGTGCCCGACCCAGACAGGGCAACACTGAAGCTTTCTTT
NA,TRBJ1-2,TRBV19,CASSIGWEEDGYTF,TGTGCCAGTAGTATTGGCTGGGAGGAAGATGGCTACACCTTC
TRBD1,TRBJ2-6,TRBV5-1,CASSSGQSSGANVLTF,TGCGCCAGCAGCTCGGGACAGAGCTCTGGGGCCAACGTCCTGACTTTC
TRBD1,TRBJ2-2,TRBV4-1,CASSQIPRTGSNTGELFF,TGCGCCAGCAGCCAGATCCCCCGGACAGGGTCGAACACCGGGGAGCTGTTTTTT
NA,TRBJ1-5,TRBV29-1,CSVFSGGRVHF,TGCAGCGTATTCAGCGGAGGGCGGGTGCATTTT
NA,TRBJ2-7,TRBV15,CATSRDLGLQYEQYF,TGTGCCACCAGCAGAGATCTGGGACTCCAATACGAGCAGTACTTC
NA,TRBJ1-2,TRBV4-2,CASSDSGALYGYTF,TGTGCCAGCAGCGATTCAGGGGCTCTTTATGGCTACACCTTC
TRBD1,TRBJ1-1,TRBV6-5,CASSSPTGPAFF,TGTGCCAGCAGTTCCCCGACAGGGCCAGCTTTCTTT
NA,TRBJ1-5,TRBV6-5,CASTPGNNQPQHF,TGTGCCAGCACCCCAGGGAACAATCAGCCCCAGCATTTT
TRBD1,TRBJ1-5,TRBV5-1,CASSPGQGDHNQPQHF,TGCGCCAGCAGCCCGGGACAGGGGGACCACAATCAGCCCCAGCATTTT
NA,TRBJ1-4,TRBV6-1,CASTLLEGANEKLFF,TGTGCCAGCACCCTCCTTGAGGGAGCTAATGAAAAACTGTTTTTT
NA,TRBJ2-5,TRBV20-1,CSAQNQETQYF,TGCAGTGCCCAAAACCAGGAGACCCAGTACTTC
NA,TRBJ1-3,TRBV5-6,CASSRIRGGNTIYF,TGTGCCAGCAGCCGCATCAGGGGTGGAAACACCATATATTTT
TRBD1,TRBJ1-2,TRBV19,CASSIRQGGYGYTF,TGTGCCAGTAGTATTCGACAGGGAGGCTATGGCTACACCTTC
NA,TRBJ1-4,TRBV6-6,CASSYLGPGEKLFF,TGTGCCAGCAGCTACCTCGGACCGGGGGAAAAACTGTTTTTT
NA,TRBJ1-2,TRBV18,CASSPLNSGDYTF,TGTGCCAGCTCACCGTTGAATAGCGGAGACTACACCTTC
TRBD1,TRBJ2-1,TRBV5-1,CASVWGTGGNEQFF,TGCGCCAGCGTCTGGGGGACAGGGGGGAATGAGCAGTTCTTC
NA,TRBJ1-2,TRBV5-5,CASSLGQAGGYTF,TGTGCCAGCAGCTTGGGGCAGGCGGGGGGCTACACCTTC
TRBD1,TRBJ2-7,TRBV6-1,CASSRTGAYEQYF,TGTGCCAGCAGTAGGACAGGGGCCTACGAGCAGTACTTC
TRBD1,TRBJ2-1,TRBV2,CASTRTGQMGEQFF,TGTGCCAGCACTCGAACGGGACAGATGGGTGAGCAGTTCTTC
TRBD1,TRBJ1-1,TRBV9,CASSPGTGGVMNTEAFF,TGTGCCAGCAGCCCGGGGACAGGGGGGGTTATGAACACTGAAGCTTTCTTT
NA,TRBJ1-2,TRBV5-1,CASSTGNIGYTF,TGCGCCAGCAGTACAGGGAACATTGGCTACACCTTC
TRBD1,TRBJ1-2,TRBV29-1,CSVEGLRGTGGDYGYTF,TGCAGCGTTGAGGGCCTCCGGGGGACAGGGGGAGACTATGGCTACACCTTC
TRBD1,TRBJ2-3,TRBV30,CAGEDRGQTDTQYF,TGTGCCGGGGAAGACAGGGGGCAGACAGATACGCAGTATTTT
TRBD1,TRBJ1-1,TRBV30,CAWRSGQVREAFF,TGTGCCTGGAGATCGGGACAGGTTCGTGAAGCTTTCTTT
NA,TRBJ1-1,TRBV2,CASREQPGTEAFF,TGTGCCAGCAGAGAACAGCCGGGCACTGAAGCTTTCTTT
TRBD1,TRBJ2-4,TRBV5-4,CASSSSGQGMAIQYF,TGTGCCAGCAGCTCCTCGGGACAGGGAATGGCCATTCAGTACTTC
NA,TRBJ2-7,TRBV6-1,CASIEPGHSSYEQYF,TGTGCCAGCATCGAACCGGGACACAGCTCCTACGAGCAGTACTTC
TRBD1,TRBJ2-7,TRBV15,CATSRDRQGVYEQYF,TGTGCCACCAGCAGAGATAGGCAGGGGGTCTACGAGCAGTACTTC
NA,TRBJ1-1,TRBV30,CASKGLVNTEAFF,TGTGCCTCTAAGGGACTCGTGAACACTGAAGCTTTCTTT
NA,TRBJ2-1,TRBV6-5,CASSYLNEQFF,TGTGCCAGCAGTTATTTAAATGAGCAGTTCTTC
NA,TRBJ1-1,TRBV27,CASSMKDRNTEAFF,TGTGCCAGCAGTATGAAGGACAGGAACACTGAAGCTTTCTTT
NA,TRBJ1-1,TRBV9,CASSAEPGIGNTEAFF,TGTGCCAGCAGCGCCGAACCGGGAATCGGGAACACTGAAGCTTTCTTT
TRBD2,TRBJ2-3,TRBV19,CASSGTSGGDQDTQYF,TGTGCCAGTAGTGGGACTAGCGGGGGGGATCAAGATACGCAGTATTTT
NA,TRBJ2-7,TRBV6-5,CASSYSNSYEQYF,TGTGCCAGCAGTTACTCGAACAGCTACGAGCAGTACTTC
TRBD1,TRBJ1-1,TRBV28,CASRLPGTGGSTEAFF,TGTGCCAGCAGACTTCCCGGGACAGGGGGGAGCACTGAAGCTTTCTTT